One sample yielded the 20 T cell receptor beta chains listed below, sequenced in a study of vaccination and CD4 T cells after COVID-19. Sequenced with the Oncomine TCR Beta short-read assay was DNA taken from cultured CD4+ T cells. TCRdb processed the PCR reads anew with MiXCR; each CDR3 protein has one entry. The sample holds 20,000 to 25,000 distinct CDR3 sequences; roughly two fifths are singletons and the top ten take 4.9%. Time point of the sample: late sampling 161 to 241 days after vaccination in a few convalescent patients. Treatment of the sample: approximately 10-day PBMC culture with coronavirus spike peptide pools or control peptides (ViraFEST assay). Antigens for these TCRs are unknown. The source was CD4+ T cells from blood, cultured in vitro, collected about 7 months after SARS-CoV-2 vaccination. These receptors came from a human donor who had recovered from COVID-19.

J is TRBJ2-1 and V is TRBV20-1, with TRBD2 identical over 11 bases. This CDR3 is built from 16 residues. Germline CDR1 and CDR2: DFQATT and SNEGSKA (reference sequence). The ends lost 7 bases at V and 2 bases at J; junction bases unmatched: 10. CDR3 in amino acids: CSGRLAGGLAYNEQFF. Here the CDR3 DNA reads TGCAGTGGACGGCTAGCGGGAGGTTTGGCCTACAATGAGCAGTTCTTC.

Regarding this clonotype: The DNA is omitted, as the CDR3 cannot be located on it reliably, and the CDR3 follows TCRdb's listing. The chain recombines TRBV28 with TRBJ1-2; the table's D call, TRBD1, has no DNA check behind it. The CDR3 is 14 residues long, counting both termini. Germline assignment: CDR1 MDHEN and CDR2 SYDVKM. The CDR3: CASSSSDSADGYTF.

A few counts support this clonotype. Here the CDR3 reads CASSLMAGSEQYF. The CDR3 region has the DNA TGTGCCAGCAGCTTAATGGCGGGCTCCGAGCAGTACTTC. The genes are TRBV7-3 and TRBJ2-7, with D tentatively TRBD2 (5 bases). The germline gives CDR1 SGHTA, CDR2 FQGTGA. V dropped 1 base and J dropped 6 bases, with 10 bases sitting between them. The CDR3 covers 13 residues.

The rearrangement links TRBV20-1 to TRBJ1-4; D remains ambiguous. Between the trimmed V and J ends, which lost 6 bases and 5 bases, there was a span of 16 bases. Germline values: CDR1 DFQATT, CDR2 SNEGSKA (reference sequence). This CDR3 is 14 amino acids long. The chain's CDR3 is CSALALGRNEKLFF. The CDR3 nucleotides read TGCAGTGCCTTAGCTTTGGGCCGAAATGAAAAACTGTTTTTT.

The rearrangement links TRBV7-8 to TRBJ2-7; TRBD2 might be the D (6 bases). Germline assignment: CDR1 SGHVS and CDR2 FQNEAQ. Deletions cut 6 bases from V and 0 bases from J, with 12 bases between. This CDR3 is 14 amino acids long. The CDR3 loop reads CASRSRDFSYEQYF. The CDR3 coding sequence is TGTGCCAGCAGGTCCAGGGACTTCTCCTACGAGCAGTACTTC.

The chain links TRBV14 to TRBJ2-5, with 9 nucleotides matching TRBD2. This CDR3 is built from 16 residues. Germline CDR1 SGHDN, CDR2 FVKESK. The J segment lost 5 bases and the V segment lost 5 bases, leaving 12 bases of the junction unmatched. This chain's CDR3 is CASSSRRREGRETQYF. The CDR3 nucleotides are TGTGCCAGCAGCTCAAGGAGGCGGGAGGGCCGGGAGACCCAGTACTTC.

The chain couples TRBV2 to TRBJ2-7; D is perhaps TRBD1 or TRBD2 (5 bases each). There are 14 residues in the CDR3. V was trimmed by 0 bases and J by 2 bases, leaving 8 bases between them. Germline V gene data show CDR1 as SNHLY and CDR2 as FYNNEI. The CDR3 bases are TGTGCCAGCAGTGAAGCGCAGGGAGCCTACGAGCAGTACTTC. Amino acids: CASSEAQGAYEQYF.

The rearrangement uses TRBV10-3 and TRBJ2-3, with D uncertain. Trimming shortened V by 10 bases and J by 5 bases, and 16 bases separated the two germline ends. The CDR3 length is 13 residues. The germline CDR1 and CDR2 sequences are ENHRY and SYGVKD. CDR3 sequence reads: CATLAQKGDTQYF. The DNA for the CDR3 is TGTGCCACCTTAGCCCAGAAGGGAGATACGCAGTATTTT.

V usage is TRBV6-4 and J usage is TRBJ2-2; D is unresolved. The CDR3 totals 13 residues. The germline CDR1 and CDR2 sequences are MRHNA and SNTAGT. V was clipped by 3 bases and J by 3 bases, with 5 bases between them. DNA of the CDR3: TGTGCCAGCAGTGAGTCCGACACCGGGGAGCTGTTTTTT. It is translated as CASSESDTGELFF.

This clonotype has only a few counts. CDR3 in amino acids: CSALDLYSNQPQHF. The DNA of the CDR3 is TGCAGTGCCCTGGACCTTTATAGCAATCAGCCCCAGCATTTT. The V gene is TRBV20-1, the J gene TRBJ1-5; D remains unclear. CDR3 length equals 14 residues. Trimming took off 6 bases at V and 0 bases at J, with 12 bases between the two ends. CDR1 is DFQATT and CDR2 is SNEGSKA in the germline V gene (reference sequence).

This chain connects TRBV27 to TRBJ2-7; 12 positions match TRBD2. This CDR3 has 19 amino acids. Losses at the gene ends were 6 bases for V and 2 bases for J; bases not matched to a gene: 17. Germline V CDR1 and CDR2: MNHEY, SMNVEV (reference sequence). The CDR3 sequence is CASSKNSPGLAGLTYEQYF. In DNA, the CDR3 is TGTGCCAGCAGCAAGAACTCTCCGGGACTAGCGGGCTTAACCTACGAGCAGTACTTC.

The chain couples TRBV6-4 to TRBJ2-2; either TRBD1 or TRBD2 may supply D (5 bases each). CDR1 is MRHNA, CDR2 SNTAGT, per germline. The CDR3 loop spans 15 amino acids. Trimming left V 0 bases short and J 13 bases short, with 18 bases between. The CDR3 reads CASSDSTVGSGRLFF. The CDR3 coding sequence is TGTGCCAGCAGTGACTCGACAGTCGGCTCTGGGAGGCTGTTTTTT.

This clonotype has more than one count but fewer than ten. The chain links TRBV27 to TRBJ1-2, with D possibly TRBD1 on 6 matching bases. The germline gives CDR1 MNHEY, CDR2 SMNVEV (reference sequence). The CDR3 sequence is 15 residues long. V lost 4 bases and J 4 bases, leaving 16 bases between the germline ends. The CDR3: CASSYLQGGGYGYTF. In nucleotides, the CDR3 is TGTGCCAGCAGTTACCTACAGGGCGGGGGCTATGGCTACACCTTC.

This sequence joins TRBV19 and TRBJ1-6; 7 bases fit TRBD1. The CDR3 extends over 17 amino acids. V was pared by 5 bases and J by 6 bases, with 13 bases of the junction left unmatched. The germline V gene has CDR1 LNHDA and CDR2 SQIVND (reference sequence). In DNA, the CDR3 is TGTGCCAGTAGTCCTCTACAGGGGAGTGGCTTTAATTCACCCCTCCACTTT. Amino acid sequence: CASSPLQGSGFNSPLHF.

The V gene is TRBV7-2, the J gene TRBJ2-7; perhaps TRBD2 as D (6 bases). Per the germline V gene, CDR1 is SGHTA and CDR2 is FQGNSA. Deletions cut 5 bases from V and 4 bases from J, with 15 bases between. The CDR3 runs 14 residues. CDR3 nucleotide sequence: TGTGCCAGCAGCCCGCGGCCCGGGGGTTACGAGCAGTACTTC. Its protein product is CASSPRPGGYEQYF. Combining the CDR3 with reference TRBV7-2 and TRBJ2-7 gives the whole variable domain GAGVSQSPSNKVTEKGKDVELRCDPISGHTALYWYRQSLGQGLEFLIYFQGNSAPDKSGLPSDRFSAERTGGSVSTLTIQRTQQEDSAVYLCASSPRPGGYEQYFGPGTRLTVT.

V and J are TRBV7-2 and TRBJ2-7; D perhaps matches TRBD2 (6 bases). The germline CDR1 and CDR2 sequences are SGHTA and FQGNSA. This CDR3 has 15 residues. V lost 1 base and J lost 0, with 10 bases in between. CDR3 DNA: TGTGCCAGCAGCTTAGGTAGCGGAGTCTCCTACGAGCAGTACTTC. Amino acid sequence: CASSLGSGVSYEQYF.

This clonotype was counted between two and nine times. CDR3 sequence (DNA): TGTGCCAGCAGCTTAGGAGGGGGTAATGGCTACACCTTC. Its translation is CASSLGGGNGYTF. The chain combines TRBV7-9 with TRBJ1-2; a possible D gene is TRBD1 (6 bases). The CDR3 length is 13 residues. Per the germline V gene, CDR1 is SEHNR and CDR2 is FQNEAQ (reference sequence). V lost 1 base to trimming and J lost 6 bases, with 9 bases between them. The full variable domain, with the rest looked up from reference TRBV7-9 and TRBJ1-2, is DTGVSQNPRHKITKRGQNVTFRCDPISEHNRLYWYRQTLGQGPEFLTYFQNEAQLEKSRLLSDRFSAERPKGSFSTLEIQRTEQGDSAMYLCASSLGGGNGYTFGSGTRLTVV.

This chain joins TRBV6-1 and TRBJ1-5; D possibly corresponds to TRBD1 (5 bases). There are 13 residues in the CDR3. The V gene's germline CDR1 is MNHNS and CDR2 SASEGT. With 7 bases removed from V and 1 base from J, the gap between germline ends came to 8 bases. The CDR3 protein is CASTGLSNQPQHF. DNA of the CDR3: TGTGCCAGCACGGGACTGAGCAATCAGCCCCAGCATTTT.

A word on this clonotype: One end of the junction is discordant with germline, which a read error may explain. The J gene is TRBJ2-7, the V gene TRBV20-1; no definite D call. Germline V gene data show CDR1 as DFQATT and CDR2 as SNEGSKA (reference sequence). This CDR3 contains 14 residues. CDR3 residues: CSAGDFKWGYEQYF. The CDR3, as DNA: TGCAGTGCTGGAGACTTTAAATGGGGATACGAGCAGTACTTC.

This clonotype was seen a handful of times. This chain joins TRBV6-5 and TRBJ1-5; D ambiguous. This CDR3 has 14 residues. Trimming stripped 2 bases from V and 4 bases from J, with 9 bases between. Germline-derived CDR1 and CDR2 are MNHEY and SVGAGI. The CDR3 sequence is CASSYRPFNQPQHF. The CDR3 DNA reads as TGTGCCAGCAGTTACCGGCCCTTTAATCAGCCCCAGCATTTT.